This T cell receptor (beta chain) is drawn from a study of blood T cell repertoires in COVID-19 (dated by TCRdb to about 2020). As for the study more broadly: The collaborator samples originated in the United States, Italy and Spain and spanned the acute and convalescent phases of COVID-19. The dataset comprised deeply sampled blood TCRbeta repertoires from subjects exposed to, actively infected with, or recovered from COVID-19. Nearly every sample came with metadata listing a de-identified subject ID, COVID-19 status, age in years and sex. Where HLA class I and class II types were available, the types were taken from metadata supplied by the sample provider, not from assay-based typing. A freely available public database, intended as a resource for researchers studying the immune response to SARS-CoV-2, is where the repertoires were released. The material from the prospective study consisted of cDNA or gDNA derived from T cells, B-cell-depleted T cells, or PBMCs. The samples were drawn from the first 160 participants of the ongoing ImmuneRACE study and from 950 to 1,500 subjects provided by 6 global collaborators. Overall results and qualifications from the work: The amount of clinical and demographic metadata varied by source and participant and was provided uncurated.

As concerns this clone: Its antigen is unknown. Base quality data are lacking; no much larger clone is found one base away.

Looking up the germline V gene yields CDR1 MDHEN and CDR2 SYDVKM. V ends up 2 bases short and J 3 bases short, with an unmatched junction base count of 1. Taken from cysteine to phenylalanine, the CDR3 has 14 residues. The read is trimmed to its CDR3 DNA, 42 bases read in frame from base 1. TCRbeta CDR3 regions were amplified from genomic DNA using the immunoSEQ Assay, a bias-controlled multiplex PCR. Per the original workflow: The number of nucleated cells in each sample was estimated from the amplification of reference gene primers within the assay. To quantify the absolute abundance of each unique TCRbeta CDR3 rearrangement, sequence reads were collapsed and filtered. For each sample, productive Simpson clonality was calculated as the square root of Simpson's diversity index over productive rearrangements. Here the immuneACCESS table is served through TCRdb, limited to in-frame sequences with V and J called. Missing clones are a known gap in these copies; in checked studies unresolved V genes cover under half, and the rest lacks a known reason. For V, J and clone size, that table is used; D and trimming come from the DNA. Counted in this sample were 95,000 to 150,000 clones; 84% of them appeared once. Under 4% of the sample rests with the top ten.

Participants in the prospective study were enrolled through a virtual design, were aged 18 to 89 years, and lived in roughly 24 United States geographic areas. To assign participants to cohorts, the prospective study relied on clinical history that participants themselves reported in a screening survey and a study questionnaire. Recovered participants in ImmuneRACE Cohort 3 were defined by two consecutive negative NP/OP PCR tests, clearance by a healthcare professional, or resolution of symptoms. In the prospective study, mobile phlebotomists collected whole blood, serum and a nasopharyngeal or oropharyngeal swab from each participant. Over a roughly 2-month period, participants in the prospective study had the option of providing additional blood draws and questionnaires. Before DNA extraction, blood samples from the prospective study were shipped at room temperature or frozen.

This TCR was sampled from a woman younger than 45 who had recovered from COVID-19. Sequenced sample: PBMCs or T cells enriched from blood (not recorded which). The chain links TRBV28 with TRBJ2-7; a stretch of 10 junction bases matches TRBD2. The DNA sequence is given as TGTGCCAGCAGTTTACTAGCGGGAGTCTACGAGCAGTACTTC. Translated, this gives CASSLLAGVYEQYF.